This T cell receptor (beta chain) was sequenced during a study of cytomegalovirus exposure and HLA in healthy donors. Overall study findings and caveats: Using a false discovery rate of 0.05, a later analysis showed that roughly 16,000 TCR beta sequences were associated with HLA alleles. Previous analysis showed most TCR beta V segments were productive about 87% or about 30% of the time.

The PCR employed 60 Vbeta primers together with 13 Jbeta primers. This table comes from immunoSEQ multiplex PCR, and its TCRdb copy is limited to in-frame clones, with some not included. The sample consists of 95,000 to 150,000 clones, about three quarters of them appearing once. This CDR3 is built from 14 residues. CDR1 is SGHRS, CDR2 YFSETQ, per germline. V shed 4 bases, J shed 5 bases, and the junction held 7 bases outside the gene matches. In regard to this clone: Its antigen remains unknown.

Sequencing was done on a sample of PBMCs. The source is a young man in good health and CMV-seronegative. The chain joins TRBV5-1 to TRBJ2-7; 9 nucleotides agree with TRBD2. CDR3 region: CASSDPGLADEQYF. The CDR3 region has the DNA TGCGCCAGCAGCGATCCGGGACTAGCCGACGAGCAGTACTTC.